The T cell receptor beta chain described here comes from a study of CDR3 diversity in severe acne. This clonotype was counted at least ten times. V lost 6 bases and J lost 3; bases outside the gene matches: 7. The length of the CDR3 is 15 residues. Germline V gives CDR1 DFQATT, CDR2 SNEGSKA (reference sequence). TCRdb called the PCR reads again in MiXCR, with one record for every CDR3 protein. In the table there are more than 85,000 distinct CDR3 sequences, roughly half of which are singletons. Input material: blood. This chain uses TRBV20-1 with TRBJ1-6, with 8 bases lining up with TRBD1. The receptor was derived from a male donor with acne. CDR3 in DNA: TGCAGTGCCCAGCGACAGGGGCGCTATAATTCACCCCTCCACTTT. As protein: CSAQRQGRYNSPLHF.